The 26 T cell receptor beta chains reported below all come from one sample, sequenced in a study of tumor-infiltrating lymphocytes in primary liver carcinoma. Germline DNA was also extracted, and blood RNA derived from unsorted whole blood. The input was approximately 500 ng total RNA; TCR beta cDNA was made from it with a constant-region primer. What produced the TCR beta libraries was three nested multiplex PCR rounds using slightly modified ARM-PCR. The first two PCR rounds used TRBV1-TRBV30 forward primers with a C-beta reverse primer, about 10 cycles each. A single record per CDR3 protein comes from TCRdb applying MiXCR to the multiplex PCR reads. The sample has about 310,000 distinct CDR3 sequences; approximately 58% are singletons. Sequenced input: peripheral blood. The receptors here all came from a woman in her 30s with primary liver carcinoma and hepatitis B virus infection.

In regard to this clonotype: This sequence may be a read error, since a much larger clone differs from it by one base. The CDR3 does not close with the conserved phenylalanine or tryptophan, likely indicating a read error. Because the CDR3's place on the DNA is in doubt, the DNA is left out and the CDR3 is given as listed by TCRdb. This rearrangement joins TRBV28 to TRBJ2-7; no DNA check was done on the table's D call, TRBD2. From its first to its last residue, the CDR3 has 14 amino acids. CDR1 and CDR2 from the germline V gene are MDHEN and SYDVKM. The CDR3 sequence: CASSLAGGPMAEYL.

The V call is TRBV4-2, the J call TRBJ2-3, with unresolved D. Germline V gene sequence: CDR1 LGHNA, CDR2 YNFKEQ. The V gene lost 0 bases and the J gene lost 2 bases, with 18 bases spanning the gap. The CDR3 contains 18 residues. The CDR3 sequence: CASSQEARGRVYTDTQYF. CDR3 nucleotides: TGTGCCAGCAGCCAAGAAGCTCGTGGACGAGTCTACACAGATACGCAGTATTTT.

Turning to this clonotype: The final CDR3 position lacks the conserved phenylalanine or tryptophan, pointing to a likely read error. The V gene is TRBV7-9, the J gene TRBJ2-7; D may match TRBD1 or TRBD2 (5 bases each). The ends were cut back, 5 bases at V and 0 bases at J, with 8 bases in the middle. Per germline, CDR1 SEHNR and CDR2 FQNEAQ (reference sequence). This CDR3 has 13 residues. The CDR3, as DNA: TGTGCCAGCAGCCTGGGACCCTCCTACGAGCAGTACTTA. It specifies CASSLGPSYEQYL.

Remarks on this clonotype: Likely a read error: the CDR3 ends without its conserved phenylalanine or tryptophan. The chain combines TRBV6-6 with TRBJ2-5; 12 bases fit TRBD2. This CDR3 is built from 16 residues. CDR1 and CDR2 from the germline V gene are MNHNY and SVGAGI (reference sequence). The V gene end was trimmed by 6 bases and the J gene end by 7 bases; junction bases not matched to a gene: 12. The CDR3 protein is CASRPGLAGRGGTQYL. The CDR3 DNA is TGTGCCAGCAGACCTGGACTAGCGGGGCGCGGGGGGACCCAGTACTTA.

As to this clonotype: A read error may explain this, as a much larger clone is one base away. This sequence joins TRBV6-1 and TRBJ2-5, with TRBD2 as a possible D gene (5 bases). This CDR3 has 15 amino acids. Germline values: CDR1 MNHNS, CDR2 SASEGT. With 8 bases removed from V and 4 bases from J, the gap between germline ends came to 20 bases. Here the CDR3 DNA reads TGTGCCAGCGCAACCTTAGCGAGAGGTCGAGAGACCCAGTACTTC. Amino acids: CASATLARGRETQYF.

To note about this clonotype: The germline gene is not matched at one end of the junction; a read error may be the cause. The chain joins TRBV11-3 to TRBJ1-1; D possibly corresponds to TRBD1 (6 bases). The CDR3 totals 18 residues. Germline V gives CDR1 SGHNT, CDR2 YENEEA. The DNA for the CDR3 is TGTGCCAGCAACCCGCCGGGAGCGGGGGCCGGCGGGAACACTGAAGTTTTCTTT. Residues: CASNPPGAGAGGNTEVFF.

As concerns this clonotype: A read error may produce the germline difference seen at one junction end. The chain joins TRBV6-6 to TRBJ1-5, with no clear D. The germline V gene has CDR1 MNHNY and CDR2 SVGAGI (reference sequence). CDR3 length equals 16 residues. CDR3 protein: CVSSYSSPRGNQPQHF. As DNA, the CDR3 is TGTGTCAGCAGTTACTCCTCCCCGAGAGGGAATCAGCCCCAGCATTTT.

Comments on this clonotype: A junction end diverges from the germline sequence, so it may reflect a read error. The genes are TRBV6-2 or TRBV6-3 and TRBJ2-1, with D possibly being TRBD2 (5 bases). CDR1 and CDR2 (germline): MNHEY, SVGEGT. This CDR3 has 15 amino acids. The CDR3 DNA follows: TGTGCCAGCAGTCCATATGCGGGCCTCTACAATGAGAAGTTCTTC. Its protein is CASSPYAGLYNEKFF.

As for this clonotype: Its ends do not fully match the called genes, so a read error is possible. The J gene is TRBJ2-1, the V gene TRBV11-3; TRBD2 matches at 7 bases. CDR1 is SGHNT and CDR2 is YENEEA in the germline V gene. The CDR3 contains 12 residues. CDR3 region: CASSSPGLSSSF. The CDR3 DNA reads TGTGCCAGCAGCTCTCCGGGACTAAGCTCGTCTTTC. The variable domain in full, with the rest retrieved from reference TRBV11-3 and TRBJ2-1, is EAGVVQSPRYKIIEKKQPVAFWCNPISGHNTLYWYLQNLGQGPELLIRYENEEAVDDSQLPKDRFSAERLKGVDSTLKIQPAELGDSAVYLCASSSPGLSSSFGPGTRLTVL.

The gene calls are TRBV24-1 and TRBJ1-2; perhaps TRBD1 as D (5 bases). CDR1 is KGHDR, CDR2 SFDVKD, per germline. The ends were cut back, 4 bases at V and 8 bases at J, with 13 bases in the middle. The CDR3 is made up of 13 amino acids. The CDR3 DNA follows: TGTGCCACCAGTGACTACACAGGTTACGGCTACACCTTC. As protein: CATSDYTGYGYTF.

The chain joins TRBV6-5 to TRBJ2-5, with unresolved D. The ends were cut back, 4 bases at V and 4 bases at J, with 13 bases in the middle. Germline V CDR1 and CDR2: MNHEY, SVGAGI. The CDR3 has 14 amino acids. CDR3 loop: CASSLSMNGETQYF. In nucleotides, the CDR3 is TGTGCCAGCAGTTTATCTATGAACGGAGAGACCCAGTACTTC.

This clonotype was observed many times. The V call is TRBV6-5, the J call TRBJ2-5; 13 bases agree with TRBD2. The germline V gene encodes CDR1 MNHEY and CDR2 SVGAGI. The junction had 9 bases not matched to a gene; V was cut back by 4 bases and J by 4 bases. There are 17 residues in the CDR3. As DNA, the CDR3 is TGTGCCAGCAGTTCCGGGACTAGCGGGGTCCCCGGAGAGACCCAGTACTTC. Translating gives CASSSGTSGVPGETQYF.

The V and J genes are TRBV12-3 or TRBV12-4 and TRBJ2-1; D is unresolved. Judging by the DNA end, TRBJ2-7 fits better; the J call may be wrong. The length of the CDR3 is 14 residues. This CDR3 reads CASSFTVFLDEQYF. DNA for the CDR3: TGTGCCAGCAGTTTTACTGTATTCCTCGATGAGCAGTACTTC.

The chain joins TRBV7-8 to TRBJ2-5, with D perhaps matching TRBD2 (6 bases). The CDR3 is made up of 14 amino acids. CDR1 is SGHVS and CDR2 is FQNEAQ in the germline V gene. Trimming shortened V by 5 bases and J by 5 bases, and 15 bases separated the two germline ends. The CDR3 loop reads CASSKTSRRETQYF. CDR3 nucleotides: TGTGCCAGCAGCAAAACTAGCAGGAGGGAGACCCAGTACTTC.

About this clonotype itself: A much larger clone lies a single base off, so this may be a read error. J is TRBJ2-1 and V is TRBV6-5; no clear D. Germline values: CDR1 MNHEY, CDR2 SVGAGI. The CDR3 runs 11 residues. CDR3 in DNA: TGTGACAGCAGTTACCATCGTGAGCAGTTCTTC. Encoded protein: CDSSYHREQFF.

This clonotype was seen a handful of times. The chain combines TRBV5-5 with TRBJ2-7; D ambiguous. CDR3 length: 14 amino acids. The V gene lost 2 bases and the J gene lost 2 bases, with 11 bases spanning the gap. CDR1 is SGHKS, CDR2 YYEKEE, per germline (reference sequence). The CDR3 DNA sequence: TGTGCCAGCAGCTTTCCACCACCTACCTACGAGCAGTACTTC. Translating gives CASSFPPPTYEQYF.

A word on this clonotype: This may be a read error, as it is one base from a much larger clone. This chain uses TRBV6-6 with TRBJ2-3; unclear D gene. Germline V lookup: CDR1 MNHNY, CDR2 SVGAGI (reference sequence). This CDR3 is 14 amino acids long. CDR3 in DNA: TGTGCCGGCAGCGACACCGGGCACACAGATACGCAGTATTTT. Its protein product is CAGSDTGHTDTQYF.

The rearrangement links TRBV12-3 or TRBV12-4 to TRBJ2-4, with D maybe TRBD2 (6 bases). This CDR3 has 15 amino acids. V lost 6 bases, J lost 0 bases, and 12 bases lay in between. For the CDR3, the DNA is TGTGCCAGCAGCAGGACTAAACTAGCCAAAAACATTCAGTACTTC. This sequence encodes CASSRTKLAKNIQYF.

In its sample, this clonotype was seen a few times. Here the CDR3 DNA reads TGTGCCAGCAGTGTAGAACCAATTGAAGCTTTCTTT. Translation gives CASSVEPIEAFF. The chain uses TRBV12-3 or TRBV12-4 and TRBJ1-1; D is ambiguous. This CDR3 contains 12 residues. Trimming stripped 5 bases from V and 7 bases from J, with 11 bases between.

With respect to this clonotype: One junction end does not reproduce the germline sequence, and a read error may be involved. The chain recombines TRBV4-3 with TRBJ2-3, with a tentative D call TRBD1 (5 bases). Germline V gene data show CDR1 as LGHNA and CDR2 as YSLEER. The CDR3 runs 12 residues. CDR3 DNA sequence: TGCGCCAGCATCCAAGACAGAGATACGCAGTATTTT. Protein sequence: CASIQDRDTQYF.

This clonotype was observed many times. CDR3 loop: CASSQALGTSGPDDTQYF. CDR3 nucleotides: TGCGCCAGCAGCCAAGCCCTCGGGACTAGCGGGCCAGACGATACGCAGTATTTT. This chain links TRBV4-1 with TRBJ2-3, with TRBD2 matching over 12 bases. The CDR3 sequence is 18 residues long. Germline CDR1 is MGHRA and CDR2 is YSYEKL. Losses at the gene ends were 1 base for V and 6 bases for J; bases not matched to a gene: 11.

Of note for this clonotype: One junction end does not reproduce the germline sequence, and a read error may be involved. This chain joins TRBV28 and TRBJ2-1; 9 bases are shared with TRBD2. Germline CDR1 and CDR2: MDHEN and SYDVKM. The CDR3 contains 16 residues. The CDR3 DNA reads TGTGTCAGCAGTTCCCGGGGTAGCGGGAGTTGGAATGAGCAGTTCTTC. It specifies CVSSSRGSGSWNEQFF.

The chain couples TRBV7-9 to TRBJ2-1; 8 nucleotides align to TRBD2. The CDR3 is 16 amino acids. J was trimmed by 3 bases and V by 5 bases; bases with no gene match: 9. CDR1 SEHNR and CDR2 FQNEAQ come from the germline V gene (reference sequence). The chain's CDR3 is CASSERAGVDYNEQFF. The CDR3 DNA is TGTGCCAGCAGCGAACGAGCGGGAGTGGACTACAATGAGCAGTTCTTC.

V gene TRBV6-6 combines with J gene TRBJ1-5, with a weak D call TRBD1 (6 bases). The V and J ends lost 3 bases and 5 bases respectively, with 17 bases between them. This CDR3 is built from 16 residues. From germline, CDR1 is MNHNY and CDR2 SVGAGI (reference sequence). The CDR3 loop reads CASSYPGGASYQPQHF. DNA of the CDR3: TGTGCCAGCAGTTATCCCGGGGGGGCCTCGTATCAGCCCCAGCATTTT.

Comment on this clonotype: Its ends do not fully match the called genes, so a read error is possible. The CDR3 DNA is TGTGCCAGCACCGGGCCGGGGACATTCGACTACGAGCAGTGCTTC. It codes for CASTGPGTFDYEQCF. V usage is TRBV6-2 or TRBV6-3 and J usage is TRBJ2-7, with a tentative D call TRBD1 (6 bases). The CDR3 has 15 residues. CDR1 MNHEY and CDR2 SVGEGT come from the germline V gene.

This clonotype was counted a single time. Sequence at one end of the junction differs from germline and may be a read error. This chain uses TRBV11-1 with TRBJ2-7; D not resolved. Germline V gives CDR1 SGHAT, CDR2 FQDESV (reference sequence). CDR3 length: 12 residues. CDR3 protein: CAGSFVGYEQYF. CDR3 DNA sequence: TGTGCCGGCAGCTTCGTGGGTTACGAGCAATACTTC.